This T cell receptor beta chain derives from a study of lymphopenia after photon versus proton radiotherapy. Using immunoSEQ multiplex PCR, the repertoire was profiled, and TCRdb retains in-frame clones only, with some absent. The data show more than 50,000 clones, with 83% seen just once and roughly 29% held by the top ten. The CDR3 runs to 17 residues. The trim removed 3 bases at V and 2 bases at J, leaving 14 bases unmatched. Germline V gene data show CDR1 as SGHRS and CDR2 as YFSETQ. This chain uses TRBV5-1 with TRBJ2-7; 7 nucleotides line up with TRBD2. Sample: peripheral blood, taken from a patient treated with photon-based radiotherapy. This receptor was taken from a man aged 45-65 years with gastric cancer. The CDR3 loop reads CASSSEHRLADTYEQYF. CDR3 nucleotides: TGCGCCAGCAGCTCCGAGCATAGGCTAGCGGATACCTACGAGCAGTACTTC.